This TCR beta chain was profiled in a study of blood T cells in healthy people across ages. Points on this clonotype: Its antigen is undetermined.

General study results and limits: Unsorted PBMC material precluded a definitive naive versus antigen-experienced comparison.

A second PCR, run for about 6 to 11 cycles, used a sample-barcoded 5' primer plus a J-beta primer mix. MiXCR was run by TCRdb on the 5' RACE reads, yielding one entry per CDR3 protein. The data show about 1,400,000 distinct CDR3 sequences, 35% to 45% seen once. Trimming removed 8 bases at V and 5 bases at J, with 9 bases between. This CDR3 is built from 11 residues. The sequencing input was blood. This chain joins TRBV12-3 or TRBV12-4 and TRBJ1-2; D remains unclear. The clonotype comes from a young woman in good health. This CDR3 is CASADRYGYTF. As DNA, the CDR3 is TGTGCCAGCGCGGACCGGTATGGCTACACCTTC.